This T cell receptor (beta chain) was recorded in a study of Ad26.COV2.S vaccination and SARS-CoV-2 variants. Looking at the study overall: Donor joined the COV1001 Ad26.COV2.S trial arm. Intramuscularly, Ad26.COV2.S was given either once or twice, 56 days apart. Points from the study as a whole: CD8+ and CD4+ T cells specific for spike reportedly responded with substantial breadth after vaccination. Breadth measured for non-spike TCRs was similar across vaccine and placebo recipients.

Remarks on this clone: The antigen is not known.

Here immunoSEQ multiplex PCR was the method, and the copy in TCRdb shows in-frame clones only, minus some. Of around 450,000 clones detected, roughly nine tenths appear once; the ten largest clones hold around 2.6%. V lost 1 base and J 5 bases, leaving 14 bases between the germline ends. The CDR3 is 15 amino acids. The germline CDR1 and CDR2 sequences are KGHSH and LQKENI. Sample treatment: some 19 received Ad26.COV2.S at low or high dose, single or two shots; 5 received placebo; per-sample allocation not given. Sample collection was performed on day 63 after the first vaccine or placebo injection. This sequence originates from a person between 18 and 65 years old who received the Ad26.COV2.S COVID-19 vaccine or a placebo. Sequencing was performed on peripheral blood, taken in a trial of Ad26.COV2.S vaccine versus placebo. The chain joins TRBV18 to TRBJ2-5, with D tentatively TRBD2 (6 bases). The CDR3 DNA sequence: TGTGCCAGCTCACCACGGTCAGGTCGGGGGGAGACCCAGTACTTC. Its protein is CASSPRSGRGETQYF.